These 9 T cell receptor beta chains came from one sample sequenced in a study of T-cell reconstitution after alpha-beta-depleted transplantation in children. Unique molecular identifiers were built into the TCRbeta library. TCRdb processed the PCR reads anew with MiXCR; each CDR3 protein has one entry. The top ten hold about 4% of the sample, which has about 610,000 distinct CDR3 sequences, roughly a tenth seen once. The starting material was PBMCs from the stem cell graft donor, obtained from the stem cell graft. All receptors come from a human donor who donated a stem cell graft to a child with acute myeloid leukemia.

This clonotype showed up many times. This chain connects TRBV20-1 to TRBJ1-1; TRBD1 matches at 12 bases. Looked up from germline, CDR1 is DFQATT and CDR2 is SNEGSKA (reference sequence). Germline trimming cut 8 bases from V and 0 bases from J; bases unmatched to any gene: 7. The CDR3 length is 15 residues. CDR3 region: CSTRGTGGMNTEAFF. CDR3 DNA: TGCAGTACACGTGGGACAGGGGGCATGAACACTGAAGCTTTCTTT.

The chain joins TRBV5-5 to TRBJ2-7; D ambiguous. CDR1 SGHKS and CDR2 YYEKEE come from the germline V gene (reference sequence). V lost 4 bases and J 5 bases, leaving 19 bases between the germline ends. This CDR3 region has 15 residues. Here the CDR3 reads CASSLGAFLGDEQYF. In DNA form, the CDR3 reads TGTGCCAGCAGCCTGGGCGCCTTTCTCGGCGACGAGCAGTACTTC.

This clonotype turned up a few times. The chain is built from TRBV4-3 and TRBJ2-3; D perhaps matches TRBD2 (6 bases). The CDR3 consists of 16 residues. Per germline, CDR1 LGHNA and CDR2 YSLEER. V was clipped by 0 bases and J by 4 bases, with 14 bases between them. The DNA for the CDR3 is TGCGCCAGCAGCCAAGACAGGGAGGAAGGGGCAGATACGCAGTATTTT. Translation gives CASSQDREEGADTQYF.

V and J are TRBV11-2 and TRBJ1-1; tentative D call: TRBD1 (6 bases). V gave up 6 bases and J gave up 1 base, with 18 bases separating them. The CDR3 has 16 amino acids. Germline loops: CDR1 SGHAT, CDR2 FQNNGV. The CDR3, as DNA: TGTGCCAGCAGTCTACAGGGACGAAGGGGGAACACTGAAGCTTTCTTT. Its translation is CASSLQGRRGNTEAFF.

This clonotype was detected only a few times. The rearrangement links TRBV4-3 to TRBJ1-1; D is perhaps TRBD1 (6 bases). V dropped 4 bases and J dropped 4 bases, with 13 bases sitting between them. CDR3 length: 14 residues. Germline loops: CDR1 LGHNA, CDR2 YSLEER. CDR3 sequence: CASSRHGGATEAFF. The CDR3, as DNA: TGCGCCAGCAGCCGGCACGGGGGGGCCACTGAAGCTTTCTTT.

This clonotype has only a few counts. The chain has TRBV24-1 and TRBJ2-1; 9 nucleotides align to TRBD2. This CDR3 is 16 amino acids long. Germline CDR1 KGHDR, CDR2 SFDVKD. V was clipped by 0 bases and J by 7 bases; unmatched bases: 6. In nucleotides, the CDR3 is TGTGCCACCAGTGATTTGGTGCGGGAGGGCCTAAATGAGCAGTTCTTC. Its translation is CATSDLVREGLNEQFF.

In DNA, the CDR3 is TGTGCCAGCAGCTCTCGGAGGGGGACTAGCGGGAAATCGGGCACAGATACGCAGTATTTT. Translating it yields CASSSRRGTSGKSGTDTQYF. The chain links TRBV11-2 to TRBJ2-3; 13 bases fit TRBD2. The CDR3 runs to 20 residues. Germline V lookup: CDR1 SGHAT, CDR2 FQNNGV. V was pared by 4 bases and J by 1 base, with 14 bases of the junction left unmatched. The complete variable domain, with remaining parts taken from reference TRBV11-2 and TRBJ2-3, reads EAGVAQSPRYKIIEKRQSVAFWCNPISGHATLYWYQQILGQGPKLLIQFQNNGVVDDSQLPKDRFSAERLKGVDSTLKIQPAKLEDSAVYLCASSSRRGTSGKSGTDTQYFGPGTRLTVL.

This clonotype occurred many times. V usage is TRBV7-2 and J usage is TRBJ2-5; no clear D. CDR3 length: 12 residues. Trimming pared 5 bases from V and 3 bases from J, leaving 7 bases between. The germline V gene encodes CDR1 SGHTA and CDR2 FQGNSA. CDR3 DNA: TGTGCCAGCAGCCATGGGGAAGAGACCCAGTACTTC. It specifies CASSHGEETQYF. Supplemented by reference TRBV7-2 and TRBJ2-5, the full variable domain reads GAGVSQSPSNKVTEKGKDVELRCDPISGHTALYWYRQSLGQGLEFLIYFQGNSAPDKSGLPSDRFSAERTGGSVSTLTIQRTQQEDSAVYLCASSHGEETQYFGPGTRLLVL.

There are a few counts of this clonotype. This chain connects TRBV9 to TRBJ2-7; possibly TRBD2 for D (6 bases). CDR1 SGDLS and CDR2 YYNGEE come from the germline V gene. The CDR3 sequence is 15 residues long. Trimming pared 3 bases from V and 7 bases from J, leaving 20 bases between. CDR3 protein: CASSGREPKPGEQYF. CDR3 coding DNA: TGTGCCAGCAGCGGCCGGGAGCCTAAACCTGGGGAGCAGTACTTC.